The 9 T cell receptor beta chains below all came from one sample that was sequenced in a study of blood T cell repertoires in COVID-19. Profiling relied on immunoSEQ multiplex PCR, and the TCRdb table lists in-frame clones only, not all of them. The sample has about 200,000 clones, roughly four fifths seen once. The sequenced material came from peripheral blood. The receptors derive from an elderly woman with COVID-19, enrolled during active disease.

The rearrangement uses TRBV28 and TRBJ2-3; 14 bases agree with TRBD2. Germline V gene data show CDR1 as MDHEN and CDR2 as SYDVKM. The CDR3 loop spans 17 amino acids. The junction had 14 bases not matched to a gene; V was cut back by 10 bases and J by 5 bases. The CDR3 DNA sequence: TGTGCCACCCTTCCCCCGGGACTAGCGGGGGAAAGAGATACGCAGTATTTT. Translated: CATLPPGLAGERDTQYF.

DNA of the CDR3: TGTGCCATCAGGATTTCCGGGGGCAATGAGCAGTTCTTC. This codes for CAIRISGGNEQFF. The V gene is TRBV10-3, the J gene TRBJ2-1, with a weak D call TRBD2 (6 bases). CDR3 size: 13 residues. The germline V gene has CDR1 ENHRY and CDR2 SYGVKD. V shed 6 bases and J shed 6 bases, with 12 bases lying between them.

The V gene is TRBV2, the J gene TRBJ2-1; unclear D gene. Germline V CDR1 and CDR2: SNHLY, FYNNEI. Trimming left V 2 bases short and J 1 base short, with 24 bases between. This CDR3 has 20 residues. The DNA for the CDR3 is TGTGCCAGCAGTGAAATGGAGTTTCGGTGGTCAGTCCGGTCCTACAATGAGCAGTTCTTC. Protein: CASSEMEFRWSVRSYNEQFF. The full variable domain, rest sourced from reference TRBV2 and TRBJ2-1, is EPEVTQTPSHQVTQMGQEVILRCVPISNHLYFYWYRQILGQKVEFLVSFYNNEISEKSEIFDDQFSVERPDGSNFTLKIRSTKLEDSAMYFCASSEMEFRWSVRSYNEQFFGPGTRLTVL.

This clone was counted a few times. The CDR3 nucleotides are TGTGCCAGCAGCTCCCCGGGACAGCTTAACTATGGCTACACCTTC. Translation gives CASSSPGQLNYGYTF. The rearrangement joins TRBV11-2 to TRBJ1-2, with 7 bases matching TRBD1. J was trimmed by 1 base and V by 4 bases; bases with no gene match: 6. The CDR3 contains 15 residues. CDR1 is SGHAT, CDR2 FQNNGV, per germline.

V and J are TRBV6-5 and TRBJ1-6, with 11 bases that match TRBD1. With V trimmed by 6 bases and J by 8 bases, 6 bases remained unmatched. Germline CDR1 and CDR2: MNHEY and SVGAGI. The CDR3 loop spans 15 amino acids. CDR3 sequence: CASRGGQGAYSPLHF. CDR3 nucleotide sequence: TGTGCCAGCAGGGGAGGACAGGGGGCGTATTCACCCCTCCACTTT.

The CDR3 protein is CASRPGGTGGSGELFF. CDR3 bases: TGTGCCAGTCGCCCCGGGGGGACAGGGGGTTCCGGGGAGCTGTTTTTT. V and J are TRBV19 and TRBJ2-2; 11 bases line up with TRBD1. This CDR3 has 16 amino acids. Looked up from germline, CDR1 is LNHDA and CDR2 is SQIVND (reference sequence). V lost 8 bases to trimming and J lost 6 bases; unmatched junction nucleotides: 11.

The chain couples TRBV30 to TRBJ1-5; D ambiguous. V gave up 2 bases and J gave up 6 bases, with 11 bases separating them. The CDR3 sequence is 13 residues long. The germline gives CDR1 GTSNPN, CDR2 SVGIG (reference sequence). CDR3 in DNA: TGTGCCTGGAGTTACGGAGGGTCTCAGCCCCAGCATTTT. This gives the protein CAWSYGGSQPQHF.

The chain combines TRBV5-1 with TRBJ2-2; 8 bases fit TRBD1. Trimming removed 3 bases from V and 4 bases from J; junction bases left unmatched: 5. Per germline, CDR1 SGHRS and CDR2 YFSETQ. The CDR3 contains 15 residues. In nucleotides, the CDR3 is TGCGCCAGCAGCTCGACAGGGGCCGGCACCGGGGAGCTGTTTTTT. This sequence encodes CASSSTGAGTGELFF.

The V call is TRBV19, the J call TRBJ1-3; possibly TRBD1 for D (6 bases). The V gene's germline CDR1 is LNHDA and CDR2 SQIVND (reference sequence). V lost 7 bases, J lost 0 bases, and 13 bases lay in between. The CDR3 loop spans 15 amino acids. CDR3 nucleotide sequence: TGTGCCAGTAAGAGACAGGCCTTCTCTGGAAACACCATATATTTT. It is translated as CASKRQAFSGNTIYF.